These 28 T cell receptor beta chains were sequenced from one sample in a study of identical twins. TCRdb itself ran the 5' RACE reads through MiXCR, one entry per CDR3 protein. The sample carries around 140,000 distinct CDR3 sequences, under 4.5% recorded once. Sequenced input: memory T cells sorted from blood. These receptors were obtained from a man younger than 30 in good health.

As regards this clonotype: This likely comes from a read error, as the CDR3 has no conserved phenylalanine or tryptophan at its end. The CDR3 coding sequence is TGCGCCAGCAGCTCGACAGGAGGCTCTGGGGCCAACGTCCTGACTAAA. Its protein product is CASSSTGGSGANVLTK. V usage is TRBV5-1 and J usage is TRBJ2-6; possibly TRBD1 for D (6 bases). The CDR3 is made up of 16 amino acids. Germline CDR1 and CDR2: SGHRS and YFSETQ. The V end lost 3 bases, the J end lost 0 bases, and 10 bases lay between the germline ends.

In this sample, this clonotype turned up many times. The chain combines TRBV7-4 with TRBJ2-3; D gene ambiguous. The CDR3 spans 11 residues. Looked up from germline, CDR1 is SGHVT and CDR2 is SQSDAQ. With 10 bases removed from V and 1 base from J, the gap between germline ends came to 6 bases. CDR3 sequence reads: CAKRRTDTQYF. For the CDR3, the DNA is TGTGCCAAGAGACGCACAGATACGCAGTATTTT.

This clonotype was detected many times. The J gene is TRBJ1-4, the V gene TRBV7-3; 9 nucleotides align to TRBD1. Germline V gene sequence: CDR1 SGHTA, CDR2 FQGTGA. The CDR3 loop spans 15 amino acids. V gave up 1 base and J gave up 8 bases; unmatched junction bases: 5. CDR3 sequence: CASSLRGTGREKLFF. CDR3 coding DNA: TGTGCCAGCAGCTTAAGGGGGACAGGGAGGGAAAAACTGTTTTTT.

Many counts were recorded for this clonotype. V gene TRBV7-8 combines with J gene TRBJ1-5; D unresolved. The germline V and J ends were trimmed by 3 bases and 11 bases, with 17 bases remaining between them. Germline V CDR1 and CDR2: SGHVS, FQNEAQ. This CDR3 spans 14 amino acids. CDR3 protein: CASSFDIRKGAQHF. Written as DNA, the CDR3 is TGTGCCAGCAGCTTTGATATACGAAAGGGAGCCCAGCATTTT.

This clonotype was picked up many times. V and J are TRBV12-3 or TRBV12-4 and TRBJ2-1, with 14 nucleotides matching TRBD2. Unmatched junction bases numbered 2, after V lost 6 bases and J lost 4 bases. The CDR3 has 15 residues. CDR3 nucleotides: TGTGCCAGCAGGTGGACTAGCGGGAGGTACAATGAGCAGTTCTTC. Its translation is CASRWTSGRYNEQFF.

There are many counts of this clonotype. This chain uses TRBV12-3 or TRBV12-4 with TRBJ2-1, with TRBD2 matching over 10 bases. V shed 5 bases and J 6 bases; nucleotides not matched to a gene: 4. This CDR3 has 14 residues. The CDR3 spells CASSPGLAFNEQFF. CDR3 DNA sequence: TGTGCCAGCAGTCCGGGACTAGCGTTCAATGAGCAGTTCTTC.

The chain carries TRBV6-2 or TRBV6-3 and TRBJ1-5, with D tentatively TRBD1 (5 bases). Germline V CDR1 and CDR2: MNHEY, SVGEGT. Trimming stripped 0 bases from V and 7 bases from J, with 10 bases between. The CDR3 has 14 amino acids. The CDR3 sequence: CASSYSRGWQPQHF. CDR3 sequence (DNA): TGTGCCAGCAGTTACTCGAGGGGATGGCAGCCCCAGCATTTT.

There are many counts of this clonotype. The chain employs TRBV15 and TRBJ1-6; D not certain. Trimming took off 5 bases at V and 5 bases at J, with 4 bases between the two ends. The CDR3 sequence is 12 residues long. Germline lookup yields CDR1 LNHNV and CDR2 YYDKDF (reference sequence). Written as DNA, the CDR3 is TGTGCCACCAGCTCAGATAATTCACCCCTCCACTTT. The encoded protein is CATSSDNSPLHF.

The table lists this clonotype with many counts. The chain has TRBV5-1 and TRBJ2-3; possibly TRBD2 for D (6 bases). Germline CDR1 SGHRS, CDR2 YFSETQ. The CDR3 extends over 14 amino acids. Trimming pared 5 bases from V and 0 bases from J, leaving 10 bases between. The CDR3 coding sequence is TGCGCCAGCAGAGGGCTAGCGAGCACAGATACGCAGTATTTT. Translation gives CASRGLASTDTQYF.

V usage is TRBV28 and J usage is TRBJ2-1; D uncertain. The CDR3 extends over 15 amino acids. The V gene lost 5 bases and the J gene lost 5 bases, with 16 bases spanning the gap. Germline CDR1 is MDHEN and CDR2 is SYDVKM. The CDR3 reads CASSPRVSQNNEQFF. DNA for the CDR3: TGTGCCAGCAGTCCCCGTGTTAGCCAGAACAATGAGCAGTTCTTC. Full variable domain (remainder filled in from reference TRBV28 and TRBJ2-1): DVKVTQSSRYLVKRTGEKVFLECVQDMDHENMFWYRQDPGLGLRLIYFSYDVKMKEKGDIPEGYSVSREKKERFSLILESASTNQTSMYLCASSPRVSQNNEQFFGPGTRLTVL.

This clonotype was seen ten or more times. The J gene is TRBJ1-3, the V gene TRBV4-3; 8 nucleotides agree with TRBD1. V lost 4 bases to trimming and J lost 3 bases; unmatched junction nucleotides: 5. Germline assignment: CDR1 LGHNA and CDR2 YSLEER. The CDR3 runs 15 residues. The CDR3 is CASSPGQGDGNTIYF. The CDR3, as DNA: TGCGCCAGCAGCCCCGGACAGGGAGATGGAAACACCATATATTTT.

This clonotype was observed a handful of times. The V gene is TRBV3-1, the J gene TRBJ2-3, with TRBD2 as a possible D gene (5 bases). The germline gives CDR1 LGHDT, CDR2 YNNKEL (reference sequence). The CDR3 loop spans 14 amino acids. V lost 4 bases to trimming and J lost 6 bases, with 14 bases between them. CDR3 sequence reads: CASSLLEGGDTQYF. The CDR3 DNA reads TGTGCCAGCAGCCTCCTTGAAGGCGGGGATACGCAGTATTTT.

This clonotype occurred many times. The chain combines TRBV11-1 with TRBJ2-5; possibly TRBD1 for D (6 bases). With 4 bases removed from V and 4 bases from J, the gap between germline ends came to 25 bases. The CDR3 has 18 residues. Germline V gene lookup returns CDR1 SGHAT and CDR2 FQDESV (reference sequence). As DNA, the CDR3 is TGTGCCAGCAGCTCACTGACAGGCTCATTTCTTGAAGTAGAGACCCAGTACTTC. Its translation: CASSSLTGSFLEVETQYF.

This clonotype was seen repeatedly, ten times or more. The chain carries TRBV20-1 and TRBJ2-7, with D perhaps given as TRBD1 or TRBD2 (5 bases each). From germline, CDR1 is DFQATT and CDR2 SNEGSKA (reference sequence). This CDR3 spans 14 amino acids. Trimming shortened V by 2 bases and J by 0 bases, and 11 bases separated the two germline ends. The CDR3 sequence is CSARSGANSYEQYF. The CDR3 nucleotides read TGCAGTGCTAGATCCGGGGCCAACTCCTACGAGCAGTACTTC.

This clonotype turned up a few times. V usage is TRBV28 and J usage is TRBJ1-2; weak D call: TRBD1 (5 bases). CDR3 length equals 15 residues. Trimming cost V 2 bases and J 4 bases, with 14 bases left between them. Germline CDR1 MDHEN, CDR2 SYDVKM. CDR3: CASSLVGGGSYGYTF. DNA for the CDR3: TGTGCCAGCAGTTTAGTGGGGGGAGGGTCCTATGGCTACACCTTC.

This clonotype was detected many times. The chain employs TRBV7-8 and TRBJ1-1, with 7 bases lining up with TRBD1. The CDR3 extends over 12 amino acids. The germline CDR1 and CDR2 sequences are SGHVS and FQNEAQ. CDR3 sequence: CVGALPGGEAFF. CDR3 DNA sequence: TGTGTGGGGGCCCTCCCAGGGGGTGAAGCTTTCTTT.

This clonotype was seen ten or more times. The CDR3 sequence: CASRWRGTSGMTDTQYF. The CDR3 nucleotides are TGTGCCAGCCGCTGGAGGGGGACTAGCGGGATGACAGATACGCAGTATTTT. The chain joins TRBV2 to TRBJ2-3; 13 nucleotides agree with TRBD2. The CDR3 is 17 residues long. Per germline, CDR1 SNHLY and CDR2 FYNNEI. V dropped 8 bases and J dropped 3; count of bases not matched to a gene: 11.

In its sample, this clonotype was seen many times. The chain is built from TRBV5-1 and TRBJ2-6, with TRBD2 as a possible D gene (5 bases). Germline CDR1 reads SGHRS; CDR2 reads YFSETQ. V was shortened by 3 bases and J by 0 bases, with 7 bases between the two germline ends. This CDR3 comprises 15 residues. The CDR3 protein is CASSSTSSGANVLTF. The CDR3 DNA is TGCGCCAGCAGCTCTACTAGCTCTGGGGCCAACGTCCTGACTTTC.

This clonotype was observed at least ten times. V usage is TRBV10-3 and J usage is TRBJ1-6, with D possibly TRBD1 on 5 matching bases. V was cut by 6 bases and J by 9 bases, with 18 bases left in between. CDR3 length: 15 amino acids. The germline V gene has CDR1 ENHRY and CDR2 SYGVKD. CDR3 loop: CAISETQGLRSPLHF. The DNA for the CDR3 is TGTGCCATCAGCGAAACCCAGGGTCTTCGTTCACCCCTCCACTTT.

This clonotype was observed a few times. The V gene is TRBV6-2 or TRBV6-3, the J gene TRBJ1-5; TRBD1 aligns across 8 bases. The V gene's germline CDR1 is MNHEY and CDR2 SVGEGT. The CDR3 is 17 residues long. Trimming took 5 bases from V and 2 from J; bases not matched to a gene: 11. The CDR3 loop reads CASSPSQGGTGNQPQHF. DNA of the CDR3: TGTGCCAGCAGTCCCTCACAGGGGGGGACAGGCAATCAGCCCCAGCATTTT.

In this sample, this clonotype turned up many times. CDR3 sequence reads: CASSAMLGAGVSNEQFF. CDR3 sequence (DNA): TGTGCCAGCAGCGCCATGCTGGGAGCGGGAGTCAGCAATGAGCAGTTCTTC. This chain links TRBV9 with TRBJ2-1; 8 nucleotides line up with TRBD2. The CDR3 consists of 17 residues. Trimming cost V 3 bases and J 6 bases; bases outside gene matches: 14. CDR1 is SGDLS, CDR2 YYNGEE, per germline. The complete variable domain, with remaining parts taken from reference TRBV9 and TRBJ2-1, reads DSGVTQTPKHLITATGQRVTLRCSPRSGDLSVYWYQQSLDQGLQFLIQYYNGEERAKGNILERFSAQQFPDLHSELNLSSLELGDSALYFCASSAMLGAGVSNEQFFGPGTRLTVL.

This clonotype was seen repeatedly, ten times or more. This chain uses TRBV5-1 with TRBJ2-7, with 7 bases lining up with TRBD2. CDR1 is SGHRS, CDR2 YFSETQ, per germline. The CDR3 is 16 amino acids. The trim removed 1 base at V and 6 bases at J, leaving 13 bases unmatched. CDR3 sequence (DNA): TGCGCCAGCAGCTTGCGGGTGGTGCGGGAGTGGAGCGAGCAGTACGTC. This sequence encodes CASSLRVVREWSEQYV.

This clonotype was counted many times. CDR3 nucleotides: TGCAGTACCAAAGTCGGGGGCAATGAGCAGTTCTTC. It yields the protein CSTKVGGNEQFF. The rearrangement joins TRBV20-1 to TRBJ2-1; a weak D match, TRBD2 (6 bases). Per the germline V gene, CDR1 is DFQATT and CDR2 is SNEGSKA (reference sequence). The CDR3 has 12 amino acids. Trimming removed 8 bases at V and 6 bases at J, with 14 bases between.

As for this clonotype: A read error may explain this, as a much larger clone is one base away. This chain connects TRBV20-1 to TRBJ2-3, with a possible D match to TRBD1 (6 bases). The CDR3 spans 12 residues. The germline CDR1 and CDR2 sequences are DFQATT and SNEGSKA (reference sequence). The CDR3 nucleotides are TGCAGTGCTCAGGGGAGCACAGATACGCGGTATTTT. Amino acid sequence: CSAQGSTDTRYF.

This clonotype was seen repeatedly, ten times or more. This sequence joins TRBV9 and TRBJ2-1; D possibly corresponds to TRBD1 (6 bases). V lost 0 bases, J lost 6 bases, and 16 bases lay in between. The CDR3 length is 16 residues. Germline V CDR1 and CDR2: SGDLS, YYNGEE. DNA of the CDR3: TGTGCCAGCAGCGTAGCTGGGGCAGGGGAAGGCAATGAGCAGTTCTTC. It encodes CASSVAGAGEGNEQFF.

This clonotype appeared many times. This sequence joins TRBV28 and TRBJ2-7; tentatively, D is TRBD2 (6 bases). CDR1 is MDHEN and CDR2 is SYDVKM in the germline V gene. V was cut by 5 bases and J by 3 bases, with 14 bases left in between. There are 14 residues in the CDR3. CDR3 DNA: TGTGCCAGCAGTCCTGGGACTTCCAGCTACGAGCAGTACTTC. Translated, it gives CASSPGTSSYEQYF.

A few counts support this clonotype. This sequence joins TRBV4-1 and TRBJ1-6; 9 bases match TRBD1. The CDR3 covers 15 residues. V gave up 4 bases and J gave up 5 bases; unmatched junction bases: 3. Germline loops: CDR1 MGHRA, CDR2 YSYEKL. The CDR3 DNA follows: TGCGCCAGCAGCCCCCGGGACAGGGATAATTCACCCCTCCACTTT. Protein product: CASSPRDRDNSPLHF.

This clonotype was found many times. The chain couples TRBV11-2 to TRBJ2-5; D unclear. Trimming took off 0 bases at V and 3 bases at J, with 23 bases between the two ends. The CDR3 is 19 residues long. From germline, CDR1 is SGHAT and CDR2 FQNNGV. The chain's CDR3 is CASSLDGEFRRRREETQYF. CDR3 nucleotide sequence: TGTGCCAGCAGCTTAGATGGCGAGTTCAGAAGAAGACGAGAAGAGACCCAGTACTTC.